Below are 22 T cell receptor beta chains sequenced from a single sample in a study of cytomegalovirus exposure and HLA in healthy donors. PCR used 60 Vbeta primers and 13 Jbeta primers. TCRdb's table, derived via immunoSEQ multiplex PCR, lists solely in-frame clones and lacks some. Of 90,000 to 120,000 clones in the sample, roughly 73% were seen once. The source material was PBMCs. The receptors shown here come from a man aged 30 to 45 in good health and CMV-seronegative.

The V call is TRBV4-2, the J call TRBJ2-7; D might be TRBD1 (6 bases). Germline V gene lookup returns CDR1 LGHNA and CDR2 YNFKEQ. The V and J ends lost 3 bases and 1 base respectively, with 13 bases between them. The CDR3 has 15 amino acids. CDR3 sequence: CASSQARGTSYEQYF. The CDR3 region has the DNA TGTGCCAGCAGCCAGGCCAGGGGTACATCCTACGAGCAGTACTTC.

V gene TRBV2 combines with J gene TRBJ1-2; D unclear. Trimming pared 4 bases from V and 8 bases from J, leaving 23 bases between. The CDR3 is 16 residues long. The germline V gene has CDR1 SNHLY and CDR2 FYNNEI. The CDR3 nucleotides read TGTGCCAGCAGTGTGGCGGTAACAGCCGAGGGAACGGGCTACACCTTC. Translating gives CASSVAVTAEGTGYTF.

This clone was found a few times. CDR3 amino acids: CASSLVRNNSPLHF. The CDR3, as DNA: TGTGCCAGCAGTTTGGTGAGAAACAATTCACCCCTCCACTTT. This rearrangement joins TRBV27 to TRBJ1-6; D gene uncertain. CDR1 MNHEY and CDR2 SMNVEV come from the germline V gene (reference sequence). Trimming left V 3 bases short and J 7 bases short, with 10 bases between. The CDR3 loop spans 14 amino acids.

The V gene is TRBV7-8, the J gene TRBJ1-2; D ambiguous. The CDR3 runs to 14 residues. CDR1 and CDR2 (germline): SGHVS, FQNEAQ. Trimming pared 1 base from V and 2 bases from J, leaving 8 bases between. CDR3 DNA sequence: TGTGCCAGCAGCTTAGGAGGCACCAACTATGGCTACACCTTC. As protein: CASSLGGTNYGYTF.

The CDR3 loop is CASSPGTPPNTGELFF. The CDR3 DNA reads as TGTGCCAGTAGCCCCGGGACTCCTCCGAACACCGGGGAGCTGTTTTTT. V usage is TRBV19 and J usage is TRBJ2-2; the D gene is possibly TRBD2 (6 bases). Germline values: CDR1 LNHDA, CDR2 SQIVND (reference sequence). The CDR3 loop spans 16 amino acids. Trimming removed 6 bases at V and 0 bases at J, with 14 bases between.

In nucleotides, the CDR3 is TGTGCCAGCAGTTACTCGGCTAGCACAGATACGCAGTATTTT. Encoded protein: CASSYSASTDTQYF. The chain uses TRBV6-5 and TRBJ2-3; D is uncertain. The V gene's germline CDR1 is MNHEY and CDR2 SVGAGI. Trimming stripped 0 bases from V and 0 bases from J, with 4 bases between. The CDR3 spans 14 residues.

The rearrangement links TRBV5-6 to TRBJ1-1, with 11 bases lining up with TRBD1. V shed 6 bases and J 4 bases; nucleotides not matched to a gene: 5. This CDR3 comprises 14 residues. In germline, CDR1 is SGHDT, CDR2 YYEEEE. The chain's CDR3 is CASTGQGARTEAFF. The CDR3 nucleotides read TGTGCCAGCACCGGACAGGGGGCGCGCACTGAAGCTTTCTTT.

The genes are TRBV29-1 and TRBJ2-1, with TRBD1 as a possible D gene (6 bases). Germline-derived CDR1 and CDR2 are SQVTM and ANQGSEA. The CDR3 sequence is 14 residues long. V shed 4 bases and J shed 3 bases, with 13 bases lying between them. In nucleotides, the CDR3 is TGCAGCGTTGCCCCCAGGGGCCTCTACAATGAGCAGTTCTTC. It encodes CSVAPRGLYNEQFF.

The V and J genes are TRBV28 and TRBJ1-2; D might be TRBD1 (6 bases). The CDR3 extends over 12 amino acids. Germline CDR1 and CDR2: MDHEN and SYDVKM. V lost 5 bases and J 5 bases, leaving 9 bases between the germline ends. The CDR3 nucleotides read TGTGCCAGCAGTAATCAGGGGTATGGCTACACCTTC. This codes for CASSNQGYGYTF.

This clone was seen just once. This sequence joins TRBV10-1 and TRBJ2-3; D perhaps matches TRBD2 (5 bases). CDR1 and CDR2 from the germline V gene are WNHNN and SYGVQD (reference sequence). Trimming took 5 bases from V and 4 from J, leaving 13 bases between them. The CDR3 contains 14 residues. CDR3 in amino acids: CASSIAGEADTQYF. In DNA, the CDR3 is TGCGCCAGCAGTATCGCGGGCGAGGCAGATACGCAGTATTTT.

The DNA of the CDR3 is TGTGCCAGTACCAGGGGCGTCGCGAACACTGAAGCTTTCTTT. This gives the protein CASTRGVANTEAFF. The gene calls are TRBV25-1 and TRBJ1-1; D perhaps matches TRBD1 (6 bases). The germline CDR1 and CDR2 sequences are MGHDK and SYGVNS. V gave up 9 bases and J gave up 1 base, with 15 bases separating them. CDR3 size: 14 residues. The full variable domain, in which reference TRBV25-1 and TRBJ1-1 provide the parts outside the CDR3, is EADIYQTPRYLVIGTGKKITLECSQTMGHDKMYWYQQDPGMELHLIHYSYGVNSTEKGDLSSESTVSRIRTEHFPLTLESARPSHTSQYLCASTRGVANTEAFFGQGTRLTVV.

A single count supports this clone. For the CDR3, the DNA is TGTGCCAGCAGCTTAGGCGGGAGATCTTACGAGCAGTACTTC. It yields the protein CASSLGGRSYEQYF. This chain links TRBV7-8 with TRBJ2-7; 7 bases fit TRBD2. Germline V gene lookup returns CDR1 SGHVS and CDR2 FQNEAQ. V trimming: 1 base; J trimming: 4 bases; junction bases outside the gene matches: 4. The CDR3 runs 14 residues.

The CDR3 bases are TGTGCCAGCAGCCCCGGGATTTCCAACACCGGGGAGCTGTTTTTT. Translating gives CASSPGISNTGELFF. The V and J genes are TRBV9 and TRBJ2-2; weak D call: TRBD2 (5 bases). Between the trimmed V and J ends, which lost 4 bases and 2 bases, there was a span of 12 bases. The CDR3 spans 15 residues. Germline V lookup: CDR1 SGDLS, CDR2 YYNGEE.

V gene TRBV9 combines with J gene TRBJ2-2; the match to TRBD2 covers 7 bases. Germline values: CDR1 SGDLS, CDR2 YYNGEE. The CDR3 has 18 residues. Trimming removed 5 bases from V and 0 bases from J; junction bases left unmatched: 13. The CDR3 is CASRATSDITSNTGELFF. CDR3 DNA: TGTGCCAGCAGAGCAACTAGCGACATAACTTCGAACACCGGGGAGCTGTTTTTT.

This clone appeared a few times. CDR3 DNA: TGTGCCAGCAGCCCCGAGCGTCATTCCTTTCGAGGGGCCAACGTCCTGACTTTC. Translated: CASSPERHSFRGANVLTF. This chain links TRBV5-4 with TRBJ2-6; D ambiguous. The V gene lost 4 bases and the J gene lost 4 bases, with 21 bases spanning the gap. Per germline, CDR1 SGHNT and CDR2 YYREEE (reference sequence). CDR3 size: 18 residues.

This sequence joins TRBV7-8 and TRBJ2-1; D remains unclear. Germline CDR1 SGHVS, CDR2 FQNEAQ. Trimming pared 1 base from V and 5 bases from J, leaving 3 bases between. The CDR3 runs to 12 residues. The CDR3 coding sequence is TGTGCCAGCAGCTTAGACAACAATGAGCAGTTCTTC. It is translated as CASSLDNNEQFF.

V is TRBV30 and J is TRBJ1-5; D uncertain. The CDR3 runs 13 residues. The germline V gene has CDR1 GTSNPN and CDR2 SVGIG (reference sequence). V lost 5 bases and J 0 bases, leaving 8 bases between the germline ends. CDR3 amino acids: CAWGSTSNQPQHF. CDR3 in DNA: TGTGCCTGGGGCAGTACTAGCAATCAGCCCCAGCATTTT.

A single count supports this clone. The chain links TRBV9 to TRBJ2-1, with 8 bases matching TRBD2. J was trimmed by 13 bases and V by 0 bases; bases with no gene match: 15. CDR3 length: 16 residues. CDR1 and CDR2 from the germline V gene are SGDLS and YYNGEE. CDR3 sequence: CASSVEGSGAVHRQFF. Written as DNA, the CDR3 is TGTGCCAGCAGCGTAGAGGGTAGCGGGGCGGTACACCGTCAGTTCTTC.

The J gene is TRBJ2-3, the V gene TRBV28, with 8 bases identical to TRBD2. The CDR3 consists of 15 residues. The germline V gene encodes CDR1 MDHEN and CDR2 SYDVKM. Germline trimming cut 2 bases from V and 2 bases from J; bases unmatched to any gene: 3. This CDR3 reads CASSLTSGNTDTQYF. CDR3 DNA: TGTGCCAGCAGTTTAACTAGCGGCAACACAGATACGCAGTATTTT.

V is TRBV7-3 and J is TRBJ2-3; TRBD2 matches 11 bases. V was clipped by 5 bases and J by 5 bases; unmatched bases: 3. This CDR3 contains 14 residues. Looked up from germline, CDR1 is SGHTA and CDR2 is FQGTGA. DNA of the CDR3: TGTGCCAGCAGCCCCGGACTAGCGGGAGATACGCAGTATTTT. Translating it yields CASSPGLAGDTQYF.

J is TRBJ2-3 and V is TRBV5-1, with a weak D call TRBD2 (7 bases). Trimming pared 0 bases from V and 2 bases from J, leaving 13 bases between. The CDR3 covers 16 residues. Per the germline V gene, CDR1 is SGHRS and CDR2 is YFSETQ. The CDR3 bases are TGCGCCAGCAGCTTGGGAGGGGGGGGACCCACAGATACGCAGTATTTT. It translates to CASSLGGGGPTDTQYF.

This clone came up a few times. CDR3 in amino acids: CASSYRTGGFTEAFF. CDR3 nucleotides: TGTGCCAGCAGCTACAGGACAGGGGGCTTCACTGAAGCTTTCTTT. J is TRBJ1-1 and V is TRBV5-6; 11 bases align to TRBD1. The J segment lost 4 bases and the V segment lost 3 bases, leaving 5 bases of the junction unmatched. The V gene's germline CDR1 is SGHDT and CDR2 YYEEEE. The CDR3 runs 15 residues.